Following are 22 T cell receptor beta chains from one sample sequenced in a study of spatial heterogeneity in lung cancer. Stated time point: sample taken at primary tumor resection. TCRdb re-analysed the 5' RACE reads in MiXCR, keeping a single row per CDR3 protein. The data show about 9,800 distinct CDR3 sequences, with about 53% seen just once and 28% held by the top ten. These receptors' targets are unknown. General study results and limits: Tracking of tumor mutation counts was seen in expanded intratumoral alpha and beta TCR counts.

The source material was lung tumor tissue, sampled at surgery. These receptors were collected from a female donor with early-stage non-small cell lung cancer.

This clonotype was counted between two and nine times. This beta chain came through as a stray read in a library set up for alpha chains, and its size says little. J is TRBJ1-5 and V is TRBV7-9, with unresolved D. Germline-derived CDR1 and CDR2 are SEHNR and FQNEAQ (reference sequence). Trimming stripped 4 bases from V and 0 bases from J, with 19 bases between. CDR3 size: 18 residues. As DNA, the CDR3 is TGTGCCAGCAGCTCAGACCCTCCCGGATCTTATAGCAATCAGCCCCAGCATTTT. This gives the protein CASSSDPPGSYSNQPQHF.

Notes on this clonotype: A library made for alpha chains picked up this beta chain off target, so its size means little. This CDR3 is CSARDGTGRGDTF. The CDR3 DNA is TGCAGTGCTAGAGACGGGACAGGCCGGGGAGACACCTTC. V is TRBV20-1 and J is TRBJ1-2, with TRBD1 matching over 8 bases. CDR3 size: 13 residues. V gave up 0 bases and J gave up 12 bases; unmatched junction bases: 9. Germline V gene lookup returns CDR1 DFQATT and CDR2 SNEGSKA (reference sequence).

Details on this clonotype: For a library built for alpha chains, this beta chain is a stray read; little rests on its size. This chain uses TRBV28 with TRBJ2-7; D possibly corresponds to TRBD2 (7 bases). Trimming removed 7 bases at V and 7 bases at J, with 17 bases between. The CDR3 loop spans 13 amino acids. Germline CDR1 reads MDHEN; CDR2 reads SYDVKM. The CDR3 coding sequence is TGTGCCAGCACTGGTGGGGGGGCGAGGGAGCAGTACTTC. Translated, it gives CASTGGGAREQYF.

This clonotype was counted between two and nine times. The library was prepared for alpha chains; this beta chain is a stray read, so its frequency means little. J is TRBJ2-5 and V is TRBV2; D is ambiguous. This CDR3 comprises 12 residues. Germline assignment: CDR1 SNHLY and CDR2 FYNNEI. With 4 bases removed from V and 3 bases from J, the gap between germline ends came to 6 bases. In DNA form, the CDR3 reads TGTGCCAGCAGTGTTATCGAAGAGACCCAGTACTTC. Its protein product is CASSVIEETQYF.

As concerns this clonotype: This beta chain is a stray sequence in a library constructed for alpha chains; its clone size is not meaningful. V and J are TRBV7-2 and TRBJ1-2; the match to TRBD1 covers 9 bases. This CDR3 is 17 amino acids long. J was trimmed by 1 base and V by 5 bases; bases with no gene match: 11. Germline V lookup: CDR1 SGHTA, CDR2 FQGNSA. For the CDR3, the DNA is TGTGCCAGCAGCATAACAGGGGGCCTCACCTTTAACTATGGCTACACCTTC. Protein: CASSITGGLTFNYGYTF.

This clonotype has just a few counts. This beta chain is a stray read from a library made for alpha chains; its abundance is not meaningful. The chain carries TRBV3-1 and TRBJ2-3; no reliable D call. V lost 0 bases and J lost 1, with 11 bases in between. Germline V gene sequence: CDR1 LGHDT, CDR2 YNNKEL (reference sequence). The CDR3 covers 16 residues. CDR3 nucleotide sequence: TGTGCCAGCAGCCAAGAGAGAAGAATTGGCACAGATACGCAGTATTTT. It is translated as CASSQERRIGTDTQYF.

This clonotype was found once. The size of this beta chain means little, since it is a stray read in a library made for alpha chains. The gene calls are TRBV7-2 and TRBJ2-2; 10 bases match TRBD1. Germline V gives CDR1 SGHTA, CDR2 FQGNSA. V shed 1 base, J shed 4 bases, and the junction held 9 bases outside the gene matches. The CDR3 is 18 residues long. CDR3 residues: CASSLGLPGQGFTGELFF. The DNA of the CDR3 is TGTGCCAGCAGCTTAGGACTGCCGGGACAGGGGTTCACCGGGGAGCTGTTTTTT.

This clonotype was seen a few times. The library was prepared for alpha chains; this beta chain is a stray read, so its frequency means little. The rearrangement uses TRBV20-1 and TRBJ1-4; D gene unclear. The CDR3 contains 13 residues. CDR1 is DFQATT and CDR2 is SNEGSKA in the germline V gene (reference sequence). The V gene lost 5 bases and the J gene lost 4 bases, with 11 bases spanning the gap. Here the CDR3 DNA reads TGCAGTGCTGCCACTTCTTATAATGAAAAACTGTTTTTT. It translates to CSAATSYNEKLFF.

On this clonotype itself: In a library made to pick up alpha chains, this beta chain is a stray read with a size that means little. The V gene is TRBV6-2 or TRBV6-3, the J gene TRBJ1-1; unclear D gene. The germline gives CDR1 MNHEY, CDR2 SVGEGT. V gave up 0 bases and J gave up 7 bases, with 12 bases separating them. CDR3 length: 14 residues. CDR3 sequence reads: CASSYSRRRNEAFF. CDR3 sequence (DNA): TGTGCCAGCAGTTACTCGAGACGGCGGAATGAAGCTTTCTTT.

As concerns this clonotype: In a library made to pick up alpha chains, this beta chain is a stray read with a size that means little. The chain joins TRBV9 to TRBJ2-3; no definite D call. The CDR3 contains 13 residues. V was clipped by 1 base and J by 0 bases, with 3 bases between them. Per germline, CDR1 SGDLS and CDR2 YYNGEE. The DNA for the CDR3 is TGTGCCAGCAGCGTAACTAGCACAGATACGCAGTATTTT. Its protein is CASSVTSTDTQYF.

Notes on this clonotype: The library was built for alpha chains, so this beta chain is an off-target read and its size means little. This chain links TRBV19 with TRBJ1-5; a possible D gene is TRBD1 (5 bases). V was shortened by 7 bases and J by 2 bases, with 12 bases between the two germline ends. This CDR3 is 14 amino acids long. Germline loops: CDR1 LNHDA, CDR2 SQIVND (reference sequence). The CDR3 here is CASMRGAGNQPQHF. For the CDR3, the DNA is TGTGCCAGTATGAGGGGCGCGGGCAATCAGCCCCAGCATTTT.

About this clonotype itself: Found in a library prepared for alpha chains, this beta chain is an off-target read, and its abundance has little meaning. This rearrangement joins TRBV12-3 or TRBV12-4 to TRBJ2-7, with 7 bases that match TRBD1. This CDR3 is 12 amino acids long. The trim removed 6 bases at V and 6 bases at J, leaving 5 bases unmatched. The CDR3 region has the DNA TGTGCCAGCAGAACGACAGGGAGCGAGCAGTACTTC. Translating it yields CASRTTGSEQYF.

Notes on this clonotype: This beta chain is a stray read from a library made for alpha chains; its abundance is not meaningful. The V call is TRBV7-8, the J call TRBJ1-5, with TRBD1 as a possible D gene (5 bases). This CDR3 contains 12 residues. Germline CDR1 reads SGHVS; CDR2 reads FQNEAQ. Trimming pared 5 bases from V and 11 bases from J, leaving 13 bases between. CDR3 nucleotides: TGTGCCAGCAGCCCCGAGGGGCAGGCCCAGCATTTT. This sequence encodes CASSPEGQAQHF.

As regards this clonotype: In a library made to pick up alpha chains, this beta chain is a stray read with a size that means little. The CDR3 region has the DNA TGCAGTGCTAGTATACGTGAGCAGTTCTTC. Protein product: CSASIREQFF. The V gene is TRBV20-1, the J gene TRBJ2-1; D not resolved. With 3 bases removed from V and 9 bases from J, the gap between germline ends came to 6 bases. From germline, CDR1 is DFQATT and CDR2 SNEGSKA (reference sequence). The CDR3 length is 10 residues.

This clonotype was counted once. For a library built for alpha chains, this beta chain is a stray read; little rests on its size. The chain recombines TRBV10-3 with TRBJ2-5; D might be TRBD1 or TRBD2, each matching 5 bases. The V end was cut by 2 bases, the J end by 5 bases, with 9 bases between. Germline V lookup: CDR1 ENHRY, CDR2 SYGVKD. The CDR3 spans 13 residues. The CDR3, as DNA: TGTGCCATCAGTGAGGGGGGAAGGGAGACCCAGTACTTC. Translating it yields CAISEGGRETQYF.

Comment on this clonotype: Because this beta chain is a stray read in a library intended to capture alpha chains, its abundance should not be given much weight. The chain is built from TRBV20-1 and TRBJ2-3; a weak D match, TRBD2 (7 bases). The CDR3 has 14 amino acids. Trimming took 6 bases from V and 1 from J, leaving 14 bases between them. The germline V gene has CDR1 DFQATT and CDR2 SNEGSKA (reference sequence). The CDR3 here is CSAVLGGGTDTQYF. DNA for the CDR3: TGCAGTGCCGTACTAGGGGGGGGCACAGATACGCAGTATTTT.

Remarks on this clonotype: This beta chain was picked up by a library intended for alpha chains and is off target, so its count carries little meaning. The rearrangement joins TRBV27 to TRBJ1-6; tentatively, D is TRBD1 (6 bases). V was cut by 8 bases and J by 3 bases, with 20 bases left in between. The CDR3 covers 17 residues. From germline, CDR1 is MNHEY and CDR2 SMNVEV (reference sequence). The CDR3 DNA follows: TGTGCCAGCTCATATTTCACAGGGTCCGGCTATAATTCACCCCTCCACTTT. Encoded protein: CASSYFTGSGYNSPLHF.

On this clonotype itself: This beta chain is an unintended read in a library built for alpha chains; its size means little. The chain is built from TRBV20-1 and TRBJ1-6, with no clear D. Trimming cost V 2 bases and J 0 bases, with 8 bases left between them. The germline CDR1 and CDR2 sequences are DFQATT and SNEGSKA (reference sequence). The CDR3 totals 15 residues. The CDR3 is CSARLRGSYNSPLHF. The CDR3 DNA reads TGCAGTGCTAGACTTCGGGGCTCCTATAATTCACCCCTCCACTTT.

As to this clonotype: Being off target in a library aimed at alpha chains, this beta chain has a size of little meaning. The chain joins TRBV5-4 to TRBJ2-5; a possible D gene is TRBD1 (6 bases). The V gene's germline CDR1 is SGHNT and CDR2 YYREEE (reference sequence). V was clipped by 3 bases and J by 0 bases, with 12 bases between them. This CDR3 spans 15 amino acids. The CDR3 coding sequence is TGTGCCAGCAGCTCCGCAGGGACATACCAAGAGACCCAGTACTTC. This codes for CASSSAGTYQETQYF.

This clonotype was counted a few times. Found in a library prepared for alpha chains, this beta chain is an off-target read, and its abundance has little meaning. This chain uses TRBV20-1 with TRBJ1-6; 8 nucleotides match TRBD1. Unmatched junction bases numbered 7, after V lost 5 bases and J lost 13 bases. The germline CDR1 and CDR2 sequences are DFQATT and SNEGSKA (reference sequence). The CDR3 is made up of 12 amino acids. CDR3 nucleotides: TGCAGTGCTCAAGGACAGGGAAGGCCCCTCCACTTT. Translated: CSAQGQGRPLHF.

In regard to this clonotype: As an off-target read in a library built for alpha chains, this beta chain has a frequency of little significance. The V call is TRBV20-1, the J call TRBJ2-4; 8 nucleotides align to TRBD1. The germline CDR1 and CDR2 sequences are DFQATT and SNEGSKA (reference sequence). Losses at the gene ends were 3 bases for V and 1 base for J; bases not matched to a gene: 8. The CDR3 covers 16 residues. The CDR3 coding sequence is TGCAGTGCTAGCCCCGGGACAGGAATGGCCAAAAACATTCAGTACTTC. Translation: CSASPGTGMAKNIQYF.

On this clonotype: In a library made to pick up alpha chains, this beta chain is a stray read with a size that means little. The CDR3 DNA reads as TGTGCCAGCAGCTCCGGGCTAGCATTCGGCAATGAGCAGTTCTTC. This gives the protein CASSSGLAFGNEQFF. The rearrangement links TRBV7-9 to TRBJ2-1; tentatively, D is TRBD2 (5 bases). The CDR3 has 15 amino acids. Germline CDR1 reads SEHNR; CDR2 reads FQNEAQ (reference sequence). V lost 4 bases, J lost 6 bases, and 16 bases lay in between.